A selection of T cell receptor beta chains follows, all from one sample in a study of shared clonotypes between healthy human individuals. TCRdb keeps only in-frame clones here, not all; method: immunoSEQ multiplex PCR. This table holds around 500,000 clones, about 80% found once. The sample comprised PBMCs. The receptors derive from a woman aged 40 to 50 in good health. Some clones in this sample may be carry-over from other donors' samples. Both conserved end residues are part of each CDR3. D genes are given only for firm matches. For some rows the clone size is stated as once, few or many, or as a class when expanded; others skip it.

J gene: TRBJ1-4; clone size: many; V gene: TRBV11-1; D gene: -; CDR3 protein: CASSRTGRDEKLFF; CDR3 DNA: TGTGCCAGCAGCCGAACGGGGAGAGATGAAAAACTGTTTTTT
J gene: TRBJ2-7; clone size: -; V gene: TRBV5-1; D gene: TRBD2; CDR3 protein: CASSLNSGSSGQYF; CDR3 DNA: TGCGCCAGCAGCTTGAATAGCGGGAGCTCCGGGCAGTACTTC
J gene: TRBJ2-2; clone size: -; V gene: TRBV9; D gene: -; CDR3 protein: CASSVNDYTGELFF; CDR3 DNA: TGTGCCAGCAGCGTCAACGACTACACCGGGGAGCTGTTTTTT
J gene: TRBJ1-4; clone size: -; V gene: TRBV5-1; D gene: -; CDR3 protein: CASSLVAGAEKLFF; CDR3 DNA: TGCGCCAGCAGCTTGGTCGCAGGGGCGGAAAAACTGTTTTTT
J gene: TRBJ2-2; clone size: -; V gene: TRBV9; D gene: -; CDR3 protein: CASSVARSTGELFF; CDR3 DNA: TGTGCCAGCAGCGTAGCCAGGTCTACCGGGGAGCTGTTTTTT
J gene: TRBJ2-3; clone size: -; V gene: TRBV11-3; D gene: TRBD2; CDR3 protein: CASSLGLAGGPDTQYF; CDR3 DNA: TGTGCCAGCAGCTTAGGACTAGCGGGAGGACCAGATACGCAGTATTTT
J gene: TRBJ2-6; clone size: -; V gene: TRBV5-8; D gene: -; CDR3 protein: CASSFIGQGLSGANVLTF; CDR3 DNA: TGTGCCAGCAGCTTCATAGGCCAAGGGCTCTCTGGGGCCAACGTCCTGACTTTC
J gene: TRBJ1-1; clone size: -; V gene: TRBV5-6; D gene: -; CDR3 protein: CASSTYRIPMNTEAFF; CDR3 DNA: TGTGCCAGCAGCACCTACAGAATACCTATGAACACTGAAGCTTTCTTT
J gene: TRBJ2-7; clone size: -; V gene: TRBV2; D gene: TRBD2; CDR3 protein: CASRTGTSVSYEQYF; CDR3 DNA: TGTGCCAGCAGAACCGGGACTAGCGTCTCCTACGAGCAGTACTTC
J gene: TRBJ2-7; clone size: -; V gene: TRBV15; D gene: TRBD2; CDR3 protein: CATSRDLGGYYEQYF; CDR3 DNA: TGTGCCACCAGCAGAGATCTGGGAGGGTACTACGAGCAGTACTTC
J gene: TRBJ2-7; clone size: -; V gene: TRBV15; D gene: -; CDR3 protein: CATSRDGARYYEQYF; CDR3 DNA: TGTGCCACCAGCAGAGATGGGGCGAGATACTACGAGCAGTACTTC
J gene: TRBJ2-7; clone size: -; V gene: TRBV2; D gene: -; CDR3 protein: CASKARPNLDEQYF; CDR3 DNA: TGTGCCAGCAAAGCGCGTCCAAATCTCGACGAGCAGTACTTC
J gene: TRBJ2-7; clone size: -; V gene: TRBV4-1; D gene: TRBD2; CDR3 protein: CASSRQLAETYEQYF; CDR3 DNA: TGCGCCAGCAGCCGACAACTAGCGGAGACCTACGAGCAGTACTTC
J gene: TRBJ2-7; clone size: -; V gene: TRBV5-4; D gene: -; CDR3 protein: CASSLGGVVYEQYF; CDR3 DNA: TGTGCCAGCAGCTTGGGGGGCGTGGTCTACGAGCAGTACTTC
J gene: TRBJ2-7; clone size: -; V gene: TRBV29-1; D gene: TRBD2; CDR3 protein: CSVEPGLAGGEQYF; CDR3 DNA: TGCAGCGTTGAACCGGGACTAGCGGGAGGCGAGCAGTACTTC
J gene: TRBJ2-1; clone size: -; V gene: TRBV7-2; D gene: TRBD2; CDR3 protein: CASSLAGGPYNEQFF; CDR3 DNA: TGTGCCAGCAGCCTAGCGGGAGGTCCCTACAATGAGCAGTTCTTC
J gene: TRBJ1-5; clone size: -; V gene: TRBV19; D gene: -; CDR3 protein: CASSIRNQPQHF; CDR3 DNA: TGTGCCAGTAGTATCCGCAATCAGCCCCAGCATTTT
J gene: TRBJ1-5; clone size: -; V gene: TRBV7-8; D gene: -; CDR3 protein: CASNPGRQSNQPQHF; CDR3 DNA: TGTGCCAGCAATCCGGGACGGCAAAGCAATCAGCCCCAGCATTTT
J gene: TRBJ1-1; clone size: -; V gene: TRBV5-3; D gene: -; CDR3 protein: CARSLVKGRGAFF; CDR3 DNA: TGTGCCAGAAGCTTGGTAAAGGGTAGGGGTGCTTTCTTT
J gene: TRBJ1-2; clone size: -; V gene: TRBV19; D gene: -; CDR3 protein: CASSNGGHYGYTF; CDR3 DNA: TGTGCCAGTAGTAACGGAGGGCACTATGGCTACACCTTC
J gene: TRBJ2-4; clone size: -; V gene: TRBV9; D gene: TRBD2; CDR3 protein: CASSVGLAENIQYF; CDR3 DNA: TGTGCCAGCAGCGTAGGACTAGCGGAAAACATTCAGTACTTC
J gene: TRBJ2-7; clone size: few; V gene: TRBV5-1; D gene: TRBD1; CDR3 protein: CASSPGTGGYEQYF; CDR3 DNA: TGCGCCAGCAGCCCAGGGACAGGGGGCTACGAGCAGTACTTC
J gene: TRBJ2-3; clone size: -; V gene: TRBV4-2; D gene: -; CDR3 protein: CASSQYTDTQYF; CDR3 DNA: TGTGCCAGCAGCCAATACACAGATACGCAGTATTTT
J gene: TRBJ2-7; clone size: -; V gene: TRBV18; D gene: -; CDR3 protein: CASSLYTDEQYF; CDR3 DNA: TGTGCCAGCTCCCTCTACACAGACGAGCAGTACTTC
J gene: TRBJ2-3; clone size: -; V gene: TRBV6-6; D gene: -; CDR3 protein: CASGLTQYF; CDR3 DNA: TGTGCCAGCGGCCTAACGCAGTATTTT
J gene: TRBJ1-1; clone size: many; V gene: TRBV18; D gene: -; CDR3 protein: CASSPGGGVTEAFF; CDR3 DNA: TGTGCCAGCTCACCTGGCGGGGGCGTCACTGAAGCTTTCTTT
J gene: TRBJ2-7; clone size: -; V gene: TRBV19; D gene: TRBD2; CDR3 protein: CASSVGTITYEQYF; CDR3 DNA: TGTGCCAGTAGTGTCGGGACTATCACCTACGAGCAGTACTTC
J gene: TRBJ2-1; clone size: -; V gene: TRBV4-3; D gene: TRBD1; CDR3 protein: CASSPTGGQGSYNEQFF; CDR3 DNA: TGCGCCAGCAGCCCGACAGGGGGCCAGGGTTCCTACAATGAGCAGTTCTTC
J gene: TRBJ2-2; clone size: -; V gene: TRBV5-4; D gene: TRBD2; CDR3 protein: CASSFLSSGATGELFF; CDR3 DNA: TGTGCCAGCAGCTTTCTTTCTAGCGGGGCTACCGGGGAGCTGTTTTTT
J gene: TRBJ2-3; clone size: -; V gene: TRBV10-3; D gene: -; CDR3 protein: CASRDVGQTDTQYF; CDR3 DNA: TGTGCCAGCAGGGACGTGGGTCAGACAGATACGCAGTATTTT
J gene: TRBJ2-7; clone size: -; V gene: TRBV30; D gene: -; CDR3 protein: CAWGHRWSPGEQYF; CDR3 DNA: TGTGCCTGGGGCCATCGGTGGTCCCCGGGGGAGCAGTACTTC
J gene: TRBJ2-3; clone size: -; V gene: TRBV2; D gene: -; CDR3 protein: CASTDLAVRADTQYF; CDR3 DNA: TGTGCCAGCACTGACTTGGCGGTAAGGGCAGATACGCAGTATTTT
J gene: TRBJ1-2; clone size: -; V gene: TRBV9; D gene: TRBD1; CDR3 protein: CASSVGTGGGYTF; CDR3 DNA: TGTGCCAGCAGCGTAGGAACAGGGGGTGGCTACACCTTC
J gene: TRBJ2-6; clone size: -; V gene: TRBV15; D gene: TRBD2; CDR3 protein: CATSRDRGLAGGLGANVLTF; CDR3 DNA: TGTGCCACCAGCAGAGATCGGGGACTAGCGGGAGGCCTTGGGGCCAACGTCCTGACTTTC
J gene: TRBJ2-1; clone size: -; V gene: TRBV6-4; D gene: TRBD2; CDR3 protein: CASSQLAEVHNEQFF; CDR3 DNA: TGTGCCAGCAGCCAACTAGCGGAAGTTCACAATGAGCAGTTCTTC
J gene: TRBJ1-2; clone size: once; V gene: TRBV6-1; D gene: -; CDR3 protein: CASSETGYGGYTF; CDR3 DNA: TGTGCCAGCAGTGAAACCGGGTATGGAGGCTACACCTTC
J gene: TRBJ2-1; clone size: many; V gene: TRBV5-8; D gene: -; CDR3 protein: CASSLAQGSYNEQFF; CDR3 DNA: TGTGCCAGCAGCTTGGCACAAGGCTCCTACAATGAGCAGTTCTTC
J gene: TRBJ1-1; clone size: -; V gene: TRBV28; D gene: TRBD1; CDR3 protein: CASSSRGQGRNTEAFF; CDR3 DNA: TGTGCCAGCAGTTCTCGGGGACAGGGCAGGAACACTGAAGCTTTCTTT
J gene: TRBJ2-7; clone size: -; V gene: TRBV28; D gene: -; CDR3 protein: CASKNGASRRSYEQYF; CDR3 DNA: TGTGCCAGCAAGAACGGGGCTAGCAGACGCTCCTACGAGCAGTACTTC
J gene: TRBJ1-5; clone size: -; V gene: TRBV28; D gene: -; CDR3 protein: CASSLGFRQPQHF; CDR3 DNA: TGTGCCAGCAGTTTAGGGTTTCGACAGCCCCAGCATTTT
J gene: TRBJ2-7; clone size: -; V gene: TRBV2; D gene: -; CDR3 protein: CASSEPGLISYEQYF; CDR3 DNA: TGTGCCAGCAGTGAACCGGGACTCATATCCTACGAGCAGTACTTC
J gene: TRBJ2-1; clone size: -; V gene: TRBV6-6; D gene: -; CDR3 protein: CASSDSWGEQFF; CDR3 DNA: TGTGCCAGCAGTGACTCTTGGGGGGAGCAGTTCTTC
J gene: TRBJ2-3; clone size: once; V gene: TRBV7-3; D gene: -; CDR3 protein: CASSLGRDTDTQYF; CDR3 DNA: TGTGCCAGCAGCTTAGGCAGGGACACAGATACGCAGTATTTT
J gene: TRBJ2-1; clone size: -; V gene: TRBV7-3; D gene: TRBD1; CDR3 protein: CASSLQGQGYNEQFF; CDR3 DNA: TGTGCCAGCAGCTTACAGGGACAGGGTTACAATGAGCAGTTCTTC
J gene: TRBJ2-1; clone size: -; V gene: TRBV29-1; D gene: -; CDR3 protein: CSVQRGGPWGEQFF; CDR3 DNA: TGCAGCGTACAGCGCGGCGGGCCCTGGGGCGAGCAGTTCTTC
J gene: TRBJ1-5; clone size: -; V gene: TRBV19; D gene: -; CDR3 protein: CASSIPRGSQPQHF; CDR3 DNA: TGTGCCAGTAGTATCCCCAGGGGATCGCAGCCCCAGCATTTT
J gene: TRBJ2-2; clone size: -; V gene: TRBV7-3; D gene: -; CDR3 protein: CASSLTVANTGELFF; CDR3 DNA: TGTGCCAGCAGCTTAACGGTGGCGAACACCGGGGAGCTGTTTTTT
J gene: TRBJ1-2; clone size: -; V gene: TRBV6-1; D gene: -; CDR3 protein: CASTQDRSANYGYTF; CDR3 DNA: TGTGCCAGCACTCAAGACAGGTCAGCTAACTATGGCTACACCTTC
J gene: TRBJ1-5; clone size: -; V gene: TRBV28; D gene: -; CDR3 protein: CASTDRMANQPQHF; CDR3 DNA: TGTGCCAGCACAGACAGGATGGCCAATCAGCCCCAGCATTTT
J gene: TRBJ2-5; clone size: -; V gene: TRBV27; D gene: -; CDR3 protein: CASSPPAGETQYF; CDR3 DNA: TGTGCCAGCAGTCCCCCCGCGGGAGAGACCCAGTACTTC
J gene: TRBJ2-2; clone size: -; V gene: TRBV19; D gene: TRBD1; CDR3 protein: CASSGTGVTGELFF; CDR3 DNA: TGTGCCAGTAGTGGGACAGGGGTTACCGGGGAGCTGTTTTTT
J gene: TRBJ2-1; clone size: -; V gene: TRBV5-8; D gene: TRBD2; CDR3 protein: CASSLGTSAHNEQFF; CDR3 DNA: TGTGCCAGCAGCTTAGGGACTAGCGCCCACAATGAGCAGTTCTTC
J gene: TRBJ2-2; clone size: -; V gene: TRBV11-2; D gene: -; CDR3 protein: CASSFYWGETGELFF; CDR3 DNA: TGTGCCAGCAGCTTTTATTGGGGAGAAACCGGGGAGCTGTTTTTT
J gene: TRBJ1-1; clone size: -; V gene: TRBV5-1; D gene: -; CDR3 protein: CASSSEGLPGAEAFF; CDR3 DNA: TGCGCCAGCAGCTCGGAGGGGCTCCCGGGCGCTGAAGCTTTCTTT
J gene: TRBJ2-1; clone size: -; V gene: TRBV18; D gene: TRBD2; CDR3 protein: CASSPEILRGTSYNEQFF; CDR3 DNA: TGTGCCAGCTCACCAGAAATTTTGCGGGGGACGTCCTACAATGAGCAGTTCTTC
J gene: TRBJ2-1; clone size: many; V gene: TRBV25-1; D gene: -; CDR3 protein: CASSEEGPPVNEQFF; CDR3 DNA: TGTGCCAGCAGTGAAGAGGGTCCCCCTGTCAATGAGCAGTTCTTC
J gene: TRBJ1-4; clone size: once; V gene: TRBV5-1; D gene: -; CDR3 protein: CASSYDSYNEKLFF; CDR3 DNA: TGCGCCAGCAGCTACGACAGTTATAATGAAAAACTGTTTTTT
J gene: TRBJ1-5; clone size: few; V gene: TRBV7-9; D gene: -; CDR3 protein: CASSPGVYQPQHF; CDR3 DNA: TGTGCCAGCAGCCCGGGGGTTTATCAGCCCCAGCATTTT
J gene: TRBJ1-5; clone size: -; V gene: TRBV2; D gene: -; CDR3 protein: CASSPGGGHQPQHF; CDR3 DNA: TGTGCCAGCAGCCCCGGGGGGGGCCATCAGCCCCAGCATTTT
J gene: TRBJ2-2; clone size: -; V gene: TRBV6-6; D gene: -; CDR3 protein: CASRPAGLNTGELFF; CDR3 DNA: TGTGCCAGCAGACCCGCGGGGCTAAACACCGGGGAGCTGTTTTTT